The subject of this entry is one TCR beta chain. What it binds is unknown. These data originate in a study of cytomegalovirus exposure and HLA in healthy donors. This CDR3 region has 19 residues. Losses at the gene ends were 4 bases for V and 6 bases for J; bases not matched to a gene: 17. Per the germline V gene, CDR1 is LNHDA and CDR2 is SQIVND (reference sequence). Primers: 60 Vbeta forward and 13 Jbeta reverse. Assay used: immunoSEQ multiplex PCR; TCRdb lists only in-frame clones, some missing. The table has 150,000 to 200,000 clones, around 77% seen once. Study-wide findings and caveats: Later on, a genetic analysis was performed. It linked a missense variant in DCLRE1C with V- and J-gene trimming of TCR beta.

The chain employs TRBV19 and TRBJ1-5, with 11 bases identical to TRBD1. What was sequenced was PBMCs. The sequence derives from a woman in her 30s in good health and CMV-seronegative. CDR3 DNA sequence: TGTGCCAGTAGTACCCCAATTGGACAGGGGGCGCATTTCCGTCAGCCCCAGCATTTT. This sequence encodes CASSTPIGQGAHFRQPQHF.